Described below is a single TCR beta chain sequence and its context. CDR1 and CDR2 (germline): SNHLY, FYNNEI. The CDR3 length is 10 residues. V dropped 8 bases and J dropped 6 bases, with 7 bases sitting between them. TCRdb keeps only in-frame clones here, not all; method: immunoSEQ multiplex PCR. There are around 300,000 clones in the sample; 86% occur only once, and approximately 14% lies in the top ten. This record comes from a study of blood T cell repertoires in COVID-19. Sequenced input: peripheral blood. The sequence derives from a woman in her sixties or seventies with COVID-19, enrolled during active disease. The rearrangement uses TRBV2 and TRBJ1-1; D call uncertain. The CDR3 region is CASSVSEAFF. In nucleotides, the CDR3 is TGTGCCAGCTCCGTCTCTGAAGCTTTCTTT.